This TCR beta chain came from a study of cytomegalovirus exposure and HLA in healthy donors. Germline CDR1 reads SGHRS; CDR2 reads YFSETQ. This CDR3 is 15 amino acids long. V was clipped by 0 bases and J by 7 bases, with 13 bases between them. Generated by immunoSEQ multiplex PCR, the TCRdb table keeps only in-frame clones and is missing some. The sample carries approximately 300,000 clones, roughly 87% recorded once. The receptor was derived from a woman aged 25-40 years in good health and CMV-seropositive. Sequences were obtained from PBMCs. The J gene is TRBJ2-2, the V gene TRBV5-1, with unresolved D. The CDR3 reads CASSLGPNGVGELFF. Here the CDR3 DNA reads TGCGCCAGCAGCTTGGGTCCCAACGGTGTCGGGGAGCTGTTTTTT.